This TCR beta chain was identified during a study of T-cell memory formation after mild COVID-19. Study summary: TCR clustering was largely donor specific. The study, taken as a whole, reports: The main location of contracting CD4+ clones was CM and EM, and that of contracting CD8+ clones was EMRA.

By its share, this clonotype is large (0.1 to 1%). Its matching antigen is unknown. At one of its ends the junction is not consistent with the germline gene, which may arise from a read error. The germline V gene encodes CDR1 SGHRS and CDR2 YFSETQ. The CDR3 has 13 amino acids. TCR alpha and TCR beta cDNA libraries carrying sample barcodes and UMIs came from 5'RACE with constant-segment primers. One entry per CDR3 protein, called by TCRdb with MiXCR from the 5' RACE reads. This table has around 55,000 distinct CDR3 sequences, more than 8% appearing once. What was sequenced was PBMCs or a T cell subset sorted from them (not recorded which). The sequence derives from a man younger than 35 who had mild COVID-19 (a few samples of this study predate the infection). Cell type and time point are not known. The chain employs TRBV5-1 and TRBJ2-5; D may be TRBD2 (5 bases). CDR3: CASSLEGQETQYF. CDR3 sequence (DNA): TGTGCCAGCAGCTTAGAGGGCCAAGAGACCCAGTACTTC.